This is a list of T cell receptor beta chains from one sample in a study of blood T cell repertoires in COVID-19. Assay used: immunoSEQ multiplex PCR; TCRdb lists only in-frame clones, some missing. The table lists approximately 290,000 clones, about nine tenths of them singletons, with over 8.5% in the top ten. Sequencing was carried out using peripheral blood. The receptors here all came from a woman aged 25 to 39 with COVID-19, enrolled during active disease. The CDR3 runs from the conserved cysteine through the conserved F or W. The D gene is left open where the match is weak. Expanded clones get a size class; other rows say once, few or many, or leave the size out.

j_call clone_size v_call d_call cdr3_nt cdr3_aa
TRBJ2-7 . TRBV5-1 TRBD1 TGCGCCAGCAGCTTGGCCGAGACAGGGGGCACCTACGAGCAGTACTTC CASSLAETGGTYEQYF
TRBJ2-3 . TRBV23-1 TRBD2 TGCGCCAGCAGTCAATCCCTCCTTAGCGGGGCCCTTCTGGATACGCAGTATTTT CASSQSLLSGALLDTQYF
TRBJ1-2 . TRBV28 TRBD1 TGTGCCAGCAGTTCGGACAGGACCTATGGCTACACCTTC CASSSDRTYGYTF
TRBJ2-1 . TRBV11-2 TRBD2 TGTGCCAGCAGCCCTAGAGAGAAGCGGGGCTACAATGAGCAGTTCTTC CASSPREKRGYNEQFF
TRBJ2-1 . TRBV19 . TGTGCCAGTAGTCCGGGACACCAATTGAGCTCCTACAATGAGCAGTTCTTC CASSPGHQLSSYNEQFF
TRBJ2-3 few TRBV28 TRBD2 TGTGCCAGCAGTTCTCGCTGGGCTAGCGGTACAGATACGCAGTATTTT CASSSRWASGTDTQYF
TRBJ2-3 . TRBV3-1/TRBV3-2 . TGTGCCAGCAGCCAAGCGGGGGCAGATACGCAGTATTTT CASSQAGADTQYF
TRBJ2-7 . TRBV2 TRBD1 TGTGCCAGCAGTCTCCGGGACAGTGCCTACGAGCAGTACTTC CASSLRDSAYEQYF
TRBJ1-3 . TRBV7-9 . TGTGCCAGCAACCGGATCAGGGGCATAACTGGAAACACCATATATTTT CASNRIRGITGNTIYF
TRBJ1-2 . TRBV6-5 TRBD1 TGTGCCAGCAGTTACTCGGACAGGAACTATGGCTACACCTTC CASSYSDRNYGYTF
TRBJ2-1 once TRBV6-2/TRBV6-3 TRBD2 TGTGCCAGCACCCCGAGTTGGCGGGGGAGCTCCTACAATGAGCAGTTCTTC CASTPSWRGSSYNEQFF
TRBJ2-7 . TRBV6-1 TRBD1 TGTGCCAGCAGTGAAGGGACAGGGGGCTCCTACGAGCAGTACTTC CASSEGTGGSYEQYF
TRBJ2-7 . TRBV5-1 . TGCGCCAGCAGCTTGGTTGGGGGACTGCCCTACGAGCAGTACTTC CASSLVGGLPYEQYF
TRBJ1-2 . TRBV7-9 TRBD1 TGTGCCAGCTTTCGGACAGGGCTCGACTATGGCTACACCTTC CASFRTGLDYGYTF
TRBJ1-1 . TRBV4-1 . TGCGCCAGCAGCCAAGTTTCACTAAACACTGAAGCTTTCTTT CASSQVSLNTEAFF
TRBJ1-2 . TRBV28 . TGTGCCAGCAGTTTACCCCCCCGGGGCTACACCTTC CASSLPPRGYTF
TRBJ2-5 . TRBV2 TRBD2 TGTGCCAGCAGTGGGACGGGGGGGCCTACCCAGTACTTC CASSGTGGPTQYF
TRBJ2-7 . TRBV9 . TGTGCCAGCAGCGTGGAGCCCTCCTACGAGCAGTACTTC CASSVEPSYEQYF
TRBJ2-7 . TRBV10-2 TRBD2 TGCGCCAGCAGTGAGAAGGGCGGGGGGGTGACCCGCTACGAGCAGTACTTC CASSEKGGGVTRYEQYF
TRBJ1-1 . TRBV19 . TGTGCCAGTAGTCATCGCGCCGCTGAAGCTTTCTTT CASSHRAAEAFF
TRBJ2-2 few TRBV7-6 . TGTGCCAGCAGCGCCCCAGGGGTTTGGACCGGGGAGCTGTTTTTT CASSAPGVWTGELFF
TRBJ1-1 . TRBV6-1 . TGTGCCAGCAGTGAGCTCGGGTTGACCGCAATTTTCATGAACACTGAAGCTTTCTTT CASSELGLTAIFMNTEAFF
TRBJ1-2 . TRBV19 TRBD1 TGTGCCAGTAACGTCCCCCGACAGGGGTCCTATGGCTACACCTTC CASNVPRQGSYGYTF
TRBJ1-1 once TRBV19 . TGTGCCAGTAGTATCTCCAGGGGCGTCACTGAAGCTTTCTTT CASSISRGVTEAFF
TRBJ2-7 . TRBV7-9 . TGTGCCAGCAGCCCGGGATTTAGCTCCTACGAGCAGTACTTC CASSPGFSSYEQYF
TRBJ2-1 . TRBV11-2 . TGTGCCAGCAGCACACCGCTGTTCGGGGAGAATGAGCAGTTCTTC CASSTPLFGENEQFF
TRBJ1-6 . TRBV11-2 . TGTGCCAGCAGCGGGCAGGGCAACTATAATTCACCCCTCCACTTT CASSGQGNYNSPLHF
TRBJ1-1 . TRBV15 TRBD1 TGTGCCACCAGCAGTCACACCCTCACAGGGGACACTGAAGCTTTCTTT CATSSHTLTGDTEAFF
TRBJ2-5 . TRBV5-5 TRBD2 TGTGCCAGCAGCTCGGGACTAGCGGGGGCAGAGACCCAGTACTTC CASSSGLAGAETQYF
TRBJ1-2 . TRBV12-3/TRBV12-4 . TGTGCCAGCAGTCCGCGACATCGAGGCTACACCTTC CASSPRHRGYTF
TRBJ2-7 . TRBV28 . TGTGCCAGCAGTTCCGTCCCCAGCGTACCCTTCTACGAGCAGTACTTC CASSSVPSVPFYEQYF
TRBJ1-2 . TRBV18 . TGTGCCAGCTCCTCGGACAGAATTTCCTATGGCTACACCTTC CASSSDRISYGYTF
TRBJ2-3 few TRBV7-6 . TGTGCCAGCAGCCCGACCCTAGCGACGGCTAACACAGATACGCAGTATTTT CASSPTLATANTDTQYF
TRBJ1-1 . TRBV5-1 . TGCGCCAGCAGCTTGGAGACACCAAATCATTTGAACACTGAAGCTTTCTTT CASSLETPNHLNTEAFF
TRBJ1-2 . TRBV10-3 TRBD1 TGTGCCACCTATGGCGGGACAGAAGACTATGGCTACACCTTC CATYGGTEDYGYTF
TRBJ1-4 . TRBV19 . TGTGCCAGCTGGGGAGGAAAACTGTTTTTT CASWGGKLFF
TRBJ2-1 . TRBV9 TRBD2 TGTGCCAGCAGCGTCGGGGGGACTACCTACAATGAGCAGTTCTTC CASSVGGTTYNEQFF
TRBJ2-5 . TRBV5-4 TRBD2 TGTGCCAGCAGCTTGGCCCGCGGGGGGGTCCGAGAGACCCAGTACTTC CASSLARGGVRETQYF
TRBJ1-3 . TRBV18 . TGTGCCAGCTCCCCCGGCCTGACAGCTGGAAACACCATATATTTT CASSPGLTAGNTIYF
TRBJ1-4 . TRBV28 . TGTGCCAGCAGCGAACGGGGGGCCCTTAATGAAAAACTGTTTTTT CASSERGALNEKLFF
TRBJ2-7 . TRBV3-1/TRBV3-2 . TGTGCCAGCAGCCCCCGACAGGAGACCTCGCAGTACTTC CASSPRQETSQYF
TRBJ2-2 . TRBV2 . TGTGCCAGCAGTGAAAGGCGGTTTGGCGGGGAGCTGTTTTTT CASSERRFGGELFF
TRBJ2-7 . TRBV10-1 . TGCGCCAGCAGTGAACTAGTAAAATCCGAGCAGTACTTC CASSELVKSEQYF
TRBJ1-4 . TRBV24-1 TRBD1 TGTGCCACCAGTGATTTTGACAGGGGAGGTGGAAAACTGTTTTTT CATSDFDRGGGKLFF
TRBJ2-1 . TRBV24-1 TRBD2 TGTGCCACCAGTGATTTGCGGGTACTAGCGGGACTATACAATGAGCAGTTCTTC CATSDLRVLAGLYNEQFF
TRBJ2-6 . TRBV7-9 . TGTGCCAGCAGCTTAGAGATAGTGAGTGGGGCCAACGTCCTGACTTTC CASSLEIVSGANVLTF